The rows below give T cell receptor beta chains drawn from one sample of a study of cytomegalovirus exposure and HLA in healthy donors. Assay: immunoSEQ multiplex PCR; the TCRdb copy retains only in-frame clones and omits some. The sample comprises about 330,000 clones, roughly 87% of which are singletons, and approximately 1.1% rests with the top ten. Input material: PBMCs. These receptors were taken from a woman aged 30 to 39 in good health and CMV-seropositive. Each CDR3 is given with its conserved first and last residue. Each record gives: CDR3 length, J gene, V gene, clone size, D gene, CDR3 DNA, CDR3 protein. A D gene is named only where the DNA matches it firmly. Some rows mark clone size as missing; the rest say once, few, many or name a class of expanded clone.

length: 15; J: TRBJ1-3; V: TRBV2; size: NA; D: TRBD1; DNA: TGTGCCAGCAGGGCTGACAGGGTCTCAGGAAACACCATATATTTT; CDR3: CASRADRVSGNTIYF
length: 13; J: TRBJ1-5; V: TRBV5-6; size: NA; D: TRBD1; DNA: TGTGCCAGCAGCGGGACAGGGAATCAGCCCCAGCATTTT; CDR3: CASSGTGNQPQHF
length: 16; J: TRBJ2-5; V: TRBV4-2; size: NA; D: NA; DNA: TGTGCCAGCAGCCAAAGGACATATGGGACAATGGAGACCCAGTACTTC; CDR3: CASSQRTYGTMETQYF
length: 12; J: TRBJ1-4; V: TRBV6-1; size: NA; D: NA; DNA: TGTGCCAGCAAAGGGACAACTGAAAAACTGTTTTTT; CDR3: CASKGTTEKLFF
length: 12; J: TRBJ2-1; V: TRBV4-1; size: NA; D: NA; DNA: TGCGCCAGCAGCCAAGGAGGGAGGACGCAGTTCTTC; CDR3: CASSQGGRTQFF
length: 13; J: TRBJ2-4; V: TRBV6-5; size: NA; D: NA; DNA: TGTGCCAGCAGTTTAGGGACCGGGCAGAATCAGTACTTC; CDR3: CASSLGTGQNQYF
length: 17; J: TRBJ2-7; V: TRBV15; size: NA; D: TRBD1; DNA: TGTGCCACCAGCGGGATACATCGGGACAGGTTTAAGAACGAGCAGTACTTC; CDR3: CATSGIHRDRFKNEQYF
length: 13; J: TRBJ2-7; V: TRBV28; size: few; D: TRBD1; DNA: TGTGCCAGCAGAACTGACAGGGGCCACGAGCAGTACTTC; CDR3: CASRTDRGHEQYF
length: 14; J: TRBJ1-1; V: TRBV6-5; size: NA; D: TRBD1; DNA: TGTGCCAGCAGTACACGACAGGGCCCCACTGAAGCTTTCTTT; CDR3: CASSTRQGPTEAFF
length: 12; J: TRBJ1-5; V: TRBV5-6; size: NA; D: NA; DNA: TGTGCCAGCAGCTTGGGGCGGCAGCCCCAGCATTTT; CDR3: CASSLGRQPQHF
length: 15; J: TRBJ1-2; V: TRBV7-9; size: NA; D: NA; DNA: TGTGCCAGCAGCTTAGTTCCTGAAGGTCTCTATGGCTACACCTTC; CDR3: CASSLVPEGLYGYTF
length: 12; J: TRBJ2-3; V: TRBV9; size: NA; D: NA; DNA: TGTGCCAGCAGCGTAGGAACAGATACGCAGTATTTT; CDR3: CASSVGTDTQYF
length: 13; J: TRBJ2-1; V: TRBV7-3; size: few; D: NA; DNA: TGTGCCAGCAGCACAATGGAGGGCGATGAGCAGTTCTTC; CDR3: CASSTMEGDEQFF
length: 13; J: TRBJ1-1; V: TRBV10-3; size: few; D: NA; DNA: TGTGCCATCAGTGACAGGGTGAACACTGAAGCTTTCTTT; CDR3: CAISDRVNTEAFF
length: 15; J: TRBJ2-2; V: TRBV7-2; size: NA; D: TRBD2; DNA: TGTGCCAGCAGCTTTAGCGGGGTCAGCACCGGGGAGCTGTTTTTT; CDR3: CASSFSGVSTGELFF
length: 19; J: TRBJ2-7; V: TRBV7-8; size: NA; D: TRBD2; DNA: TGTGCCAGCAGCTTAGTTCCTTCCCAGACTAGCGGGGAGACCTACGAGCAGTACTTC; CDR3: CASSLVPSQTSGETYEQYF
length: 15; J: TRBJ2-2; V: TRBV13; size: NA; D: TRBD2; DNA: TGTGCCAGCAGATTAGCGGGCGCGAACACCGGGGAGCTGTTTTTT; CDR3: CASRLAGANTGELFF
length: 15; J: TRBJ1-2; V: TRBV10-3; size: once; D: TRBD1; DNA: TGTGCCATCAGTACCACCCGGACAGGGCGTGATGGCTACACCTTC; CDR3: CAISTTRTGRDGYTF
length: 17; J: TRBJ2-1; V: TRBV27; size: NA; D: TRBD1; DNA: TGTGCCAGCAGTCCGCGCCTTGGGACAGGGACCCACAATGAGCAGTTCTTC; CDR3: CASSPRLGTGTHNEQFF
length: 14; J: TRBJ1-1; V: TRBV30; size: NA; D: TRBD1; DNA: TGTGCCTGGAGTGTACGTAGCAGGGGGACTGAAGCTTTCTTT; CDR3: CAWSVRSRGTEAFF
length: 14; J: TRBJ2-7; V: TRBV7-8; size: NA; D: TRBD1; DNA: TGTGCCAGCAGCTTAAGAGACAGGGCCGACGAGCAGTACTTC; CDR3: CASSLRDRADEQYF
length: 12; J: TRBJ1-5; V: TRBV29-1; size: NA; D: NA; DNA: TGCAGCGTTGAATCGGGCAATCAGCCCCAGCATTTT; CDR3: CSVESGNQPQHF
length: 16; J: TRBJ2-3; V: TRBV5-4; size: NA; D: NA; DNA: TGTGCCAGCAGCTTGGATTCTAGCTGGGGCGCAGATACGCAGTATTTT; CDR3: CASSLDSSWGADTQYF
length: 14; J: TRBJ1-1; V: TRBV30; size: NA; D: NA; DNA: TGTGCCTGGAGTGTATGGGGTGAGAACACTGAAGCTTTCTTT; CDR3: CAWSVWGENTEAFF
length: 15; J: TRBJ2-1; V: TRBV2; size: NA; D: TRBD2; DNA: TGTGCCAGGGGAGGGGTAGCGGGGAACTACAATGAGCAGTTCTTC; CDR3: CARGGVAGNYNEQFF
length: 17; J: TRBJ1-3; V: TRBV4-2; size: NA; D: NA; DNA: TGTGCCAGCAGCCAAGCGGGCAGGGTGAGCTCTGGAAACACCATATATTTT; CDR3: CASSQAGRVSSGNTIYF
length: 15; J: TRBJ2-3; V: TRBV9; size: NA; D: NA; DNA: TGTGCCAGCAAGCCCACGACAGGGAGGACAGATACGCAGTATTTT; CDR3: CASKPTTGRTDTQYF
length: 14; J: TRBJ1-4; V: TRBV19; size: NA; D: TRBD1; DNA: TGTGCCAGTAGTTGGGGGACAGGAAATGAAAAACTGTTTTTT; CDR3: CASSWGTGNEKLFF
length: 15; J: TRBJ2-1; V: TRBV5-1; size: once; D: TRBD2; DNA: TGCGCCAGCAGCTTGGGCGGGAGGTCACACAATGAGCAGTTCTTC; CDR3: CASSLGGRSHNEQFF
length: 13; J: TRBJ2-2; V: TRBV27; size: NA; D: NA; DNA: TGTGCCAGCACCCATACCCCCAACGGGGAGCTGTTTTTT; CDR3: CASTHTPNGELFF
length: 16; J: TRBJ1-2; V: TRBV15; size: NA; D: NA; DNA: TGTGCCACCAGCAGAGATCACTTCGTCACAGGCTATGGCTACACCTTC; CDR3: CATSRDHFVTGYGYTF
length: 15; J: TRBJ2-3; V: TRBV27; size: NA; D: TRBD2; DNA: TGTGCCAGCAGTTTCCAGCGGGGTTCCACAGATACGCAGTATTTT; CDR3: CASSFQRGSTDTQYF
length: 14; J: TRBJ2-1; V: TRBV19; size: NA; D: TRBD2; DNA: TGTGCCAGGCCCCCGGTAGCGGGAGACAATGAGCAGTTCTTC; CDR3: CARPPVAGDNEQFF
length: 17; J: TRBJ2-1; V: TRBV19; size: once; D: NA; DNA: TGTGCCAGTAGTATCCCACCATTCTCGAGCTCCTACAATGAGCAGTTCTTC; CDR3: CASSIPPFSSSYNEQFF
length: 14; J: TRBJ2-3; V: TRBV30; size: few; D: NA; DNA: TGTGCCTTCCGGGCCCCGGGTGGCACAGATACGCAGTATTTT; CDR3: CAFRAPGGTDTQYF
length: 16; J: TRBJ2-7; V: TRBV7-8; size: NA; D: NA; DNA: TGTGCCAGCACCATAGGAAGCGGAGTGGGGAACTACGAGCAGTACTTC; CDR3: CASTIGSGVGNYEQYF
length: 18; J: TRBJ2-5; V: TRBV18; size: NA; D: TRBD2; DNA: TGTGCCAGCTCACCGGGTCTTAGCGGGGCCTACCCCCAAGAGACCCAGTACTTC; CDR3: CASSPGLSGAYPQETQYF
length: 14; J: TRBJ2-7; V: TRBV27; size: NA; D: NA; DNA: TGTGCCAGCAGTTTAGCAGGACCCCCCTACGAGCAGTACTTC; CDR3: CASSLAGPPYEQYF
length: 17; J: TRBJ2-7; V: TRBV4-3; size: NA; D: TRBD1; DNA: TGCGCCAGCAGCCAAGAATGGGGGTCGGGACAGGTCTACGAGCAGTACTTC; CDR3: CASSQEWGSGQVYEQYF
length: 15; J: TRBJ2-7; V: TRBV27; size: NA; D: TRBD2; DNA: TGTGCCAGCAGTTCCCCCGGGACTAGCTCCTACGAGCAGTACTTC; CDR3: CASSSPGTSSYEQYF
length: 15; J: TRBJ2-3; V: TRBV7-6; size: once; D: TRBD1; DNA: TGTGCCAGCAGCTCGGGACAGGGACTGGGAGATACGCAGTATTTT; CDR3: CASSSGQGLGDTQYF
length: 13; J: TRBJ2-7; V: TRBV6-1; size: NA; D: TRBD1; DNA: TGTGCCACGCAGACAGGGTATTACGGCGAGCAGTACTTC; CDR3: CATQTGYYGEQYF
length: 16; J: TRBJ2-7; V: TRBV5-4; size: NA; D: NA; DNA: TGTGCCAGCAGCGAAAAGATGCAGGGGAACCCCTACGAGCAGTACTTC; CDR3: CASSEKMQGNPYEQYF
length: 13; J: TRBJ2-1; V: TRBV13; size: NA; D: TRBD2; DNA: TGTGCCAGCAGCTCTGGACTAGTGGATGAGCAGTTCTTC; CDR3: CASSSGLVDEQFF
length: 16; J: TRBJ2-3; V: TRBV27; size: NA; D: TRBD2; DNA: TGTGCCAGCAGTCGACTAGCGGGGGGGGTGGCAGATACGCAGTATTTT; CDR3: CASSRLAGGVADTQYF
length: 16; J: TRBJ2-1; V: TRBV7-3; size: few; D: TRBD2; DNA: TGTGCCAGCAGCCAGCGGTCTAGCGGGCGGTACAATGAGCAGTTCTTC; CDR3: CASSQRSSGRYNEQFF
length: 14; J: TRBJ1-2; V: TRBV27; size: few; D: NA; DNA: TGTGCCAGCAAGTACAGCCGAGCTAACTATGGCTACACCTTC; CDR3: CASKYSRANYGYTF
length: 13; J: TRBJ2-5; V: TRBV14; size: NA; D: NA; DNA: TGTGCCAGCAGTATTGCGGGGAGGGAGACCCAGTACTTC; CDR3: CASSIAGRETQYF
length: 14; J: TRBJ2-1; V: TRBV27; size: NA; D: NA; DNA: TGTGCCAGCTCGTCCCTTGCCTATGGGAATGAGCAGTTCTTC; CDR3: CASSSLAYGNEQFF
length: 11; J: TRBJ1-1; V: TRBV28; size: NA; D: NA; DNA: TGTGCCAGCAGTGCTAACGGTGAAGCTTTCTTT; CDR3: CASSANGEAFF
length: 14; J: TRBJ1-1; V: TRBV25-1; size: NA; D: TRBD1; DNA: TGTGCCAGCAGGGAATCGACAGGGGGGGCTGAAGCTTTCTTT; CDR3: CASRESTGGAEAFF
length: 15; J: TRBJ2-7; V: TRBV28; size: NA; D: NA; DNA: TGTGCCAGCAGTTTGCGAGGTAGTCTCTCCCGGGAGCAGTACTTC; CDR3: CASSLRGSLSREQYF
length: 14; J: TRBJ2-2; V: TRBV30; size: NA; D: NA; DNA: TGTGCCTGGAGCCGCGGGACGAACACCGGGGAGCTGTTTTTT; CDR3: CAWSRGTNTGELFF